Following are 11 T cell receptor beta chains from one sample sequenced in a study of T cell repertoires in cytomegalovirus infection. The antigens these receptors bind are not known. Using its own MiXCR run on the reads, TCRdb lists one record per CDR3 protein. This sample has 40,000 to 50,000 distinct CDR3 sequences, with more than 20% found just once. Material: PBMCs, sequenced either directly or after in vitro stimulation (not recorded which). The receptors stem from a human donor in good health (CMV status not recorded). Some clones in this sample may be carry-over from other donors' samples.

This clonotype was seen a handful of times. The chain has TRBV12-3 or TRBV12-4 and TRBJ2-2, with a possible D match to TRBD2 (6 bases). Trimming shortened V by 4 bases and J by 7 bases, and 16 bases separated the two germline ends. There are 15 residues in the CDR3. The CDR3 protein is CASSWGVDYGGELFF. CDR3 DNA sequence: TGTGCCAGCAGTTGGGGGGTCGATTACGGCGGGGAGCTGTTTTTT.

At least ten counts were recorded for this clonotype. V and J are TRBV6-1 and TRBJ1-5, with D uncertain. This CDR3 comprises 19 residues. The V gene lost 2 bases and the J gene lost 3 bases, with 23 bases spanning the gap. Germline CDR1 reads MNHNS; CDR2 reads SASEGT. CDR3 loop: CASSELDIRIYPANQPQHF. CDR3 coding DNA: TGTGCCAGCAGTGAACTAGATATTCGTATCTATCCAGCCAATCAGCCCCAGCATTTT.

In this sample, this clonotype turned up a few times. V and J are TRBV24-1 and TRBJ2-1; 8 bases fit TRBD1. The CDR3 extends over 15 amino acids. V dropped 4 bases and J dropped 6; count of bases not matched to a gene: 7. Germline CDR1 and CDR2: KGHDR and SFDVKD. The CDR3 DNA sequence: TGTGCCACCAGTGACCCAAAGACAGGGGTCAATGAGCAGTTCTTC. It yields the protein CATSDPKTGVNEQFF.

In this sample, this clonotype turned up a few times. The chain links TRBV12-3 or TRBV12-4 to TRBJ1-5; D remains ambiguous. V lost 2 bases, J lost 5 bases, and 7 bases lay in between. The CDR3 has 13 amino acids. The CDR3 DNA is TGTGCCAGCAGTTTATACCGAGATCAGCCCCAGCATTTT. This encodes CASSLYRDQPQHF.

The V gene is TRBV12-3 or TRBV12-4, the J gene TRBJ1-2; D is possibly TRBD1 (5 bases). V lost 6 bases and J lost 6, with 11 bases in between. The CDR3 is made up of 12 amino acids. The CDR3 here is CASRSQGDGYTF. As DNA, the CDR3 is TGTGCCAGCAGATCCCAGGGAGATGGCTACACCTTC.

The chain employs TRBV15 and TRBJ1-4, with TRBD1 matching 7 bases. Germline V CDR1 and CDR2: LNHNV, YYDKDF (reference sequence). J gave up 15 bases and V 4 bases, and 11 bases lay outside the gene matches. This CDR3 has 13 amino acids. The CDR3 region is CATSTDPGGHLFF. In DNA, the CDR3 is TGTGCCACCAGCACGGACCCAGGGGGACACTTGTTTTTT.

At least ten counts were recorded for this clonotype. The chain combines TRBV28 with TRBJ2-5; 15 bases map to TRBD2. Unmatched junction bases numbered 16, after V lost 4 bases and J lost 1 base. The CDR3 is 21 amino acids. Germline loops: CDR1 MDHEN, CDR2 SYDVKM. This CDR3 reads CASSSWTSGGGSPLTQETQYF. In DNA form, the CDR3 reads TGTGCCAGCAGTTCCTGGACTAGCGGGGGGGGAAGCCCCCTGACCCAAGAGACCCAGTACTTC.

This clonotype was seen a few times. The chain couples TRBV15 to TRBJ2-1, with 7 bases identical to TRBD2. CDR1 is LNHNV and CDR2 is YYDKDF in the germline V gene (reference sequence). Germline trimming cut 3 bases from V and 0 bases from J; bases unmatched to any gene: 8. There are 17 residues in the CDR3. CDR3 amino acids: CATSSTGGGSSYNEQFF. Here the CDR3 DNA reads TGTGCCACCAGCAGTACGGGGGGAGGTAGCTCCTACAATGAGCAGTTCTTC. The variable domain in full, completed from reference TRBV15 and TRBJ2-1, reads DAMVIQNPRYQVTQFGKPVTLSCSQTLNHNVMYWYQQKSSQAPKLLFHYYDKDFNNEADTPDNFQSRRPNTSFCFLDIRSPGLGDTAMYLCATSSTGGGSSYNEQFFGPGTRLTVL.

The rearrangement joins TRBV11-2 to TRBJ2-3, with a possible D match to TRBD1 (5 bases). This CDR3 region has 11 residues. V lost 6 bases and J 10 bases, leaving 11 bases between the germline ends. Germline CDR1 reads SGHAT; CDR2 reads FQNNGV. CDR3 nucleotides: TGTGCCAGCAGTACAGGAGTTTCGCAGTATTTT. Its protein product is CASSTGVSQYF.

The chain recombines TRBV2 with TRBJ2-1, with D perhaps TRBD1 (7 bases). The CDR3 runs 12 residues. Trimming shortened V by 8 bases and J by 5 bases, and 10 bases separated the two germline ends. Germline values: CDR1 SNHLY, CDR2 FYNNEI. In DNA form, the CDR3 reads TGTGCCAGCCAGGGGGGCAACAATGAGCAGTTCTTC. Translated: CASQGGNNEQFF.

This clonotype has ten or more counts. The gene calls are TRBV7-2 and TRBJ2-3; weak D call: TRBD2 (6 bases). V was clipped by 5 bases and J by 0 bases, with 15 bases between them. Germline-derived CDR1 and CDR2 are SGHTA and FQGNSA. The CDR3 sequence is 16 residues long. The CDR3 nucleotides are TGTGCCAGCAGCCCCTTAGCGGACCTAAGCACAGATACGCAGTATTTT. It specifies CASSPLADLSTDTQYF.